The sequence of this T cell receptor (beta chain) was determined in a study of cytomegalovirus exposure and HLA in healthy donors. Researchers ran the PCR with 60 Vbeta and 13 Jbeta primers. Assay: immunoSEQ multiplex PCR; the TCRdb copy retains only in-frame clones and omits some. The sample holds 73,000 or so clones; 70% to 90% are singletons and the top ten take 6% to 7.5%. Trimming cost V 3 bases and J 6 bases; bases outside gene matches: 5. Per germline, CDR1 WSHSY and CDR2 SAAADI. The CDR3 spans 14 residues. The V call is TRBV10-2, the J call TRBJ2-3, with 8 bases that match TRBD2. Sequencing input: PBMCs. The TCR sequence derives from a human donor in good health. CDR3 nucleotide sequence: TGCGCCAGCAGTGACTCGGGGGGGGTGGATACGCAGTATTTT. Residues: CASSDSGGVDTQYF.